This TCR beta chain was captured by sequencing in a study of T cell repertoires in cytomegalovirus infection. Study-level background: Indications of both CMV infection and matching HLA type were provided by public TCR beta signatures.

Of note for this clonotype: Antigen specificity is unknown.

The germline V gene encodes CDR1 MGHRA and CDR2 YSYEKL. The germline V and J ends were trimmed by 0 bases and 5 bases, with 10 bases remaining between them. This CDR3 has 14 amino acids. MiXCR, run by TCRdb on the reads, gives a single entry per CDR3 protein. The sample lists hundreds of thousands of distinct CDR3 sequences, around 31% seen once, with 15% to 20% in the top ten. The clonotype originates from a human donor in good health (CMV status not recorded). Some clones in this sample may be carry-over from other donors' samples. This sequence joins TRBV4-1 and TRBJ1-2; D remains unclear. The sample here was cultured PBMCs, taken from culture after CMV antigen stimulation. The CDR3 DNA reads TGCGCCAGCAGCCAAGAGGGGAATGCTTATGGCTACACCTTC. Protein: CASSQEGNAYGYTF.